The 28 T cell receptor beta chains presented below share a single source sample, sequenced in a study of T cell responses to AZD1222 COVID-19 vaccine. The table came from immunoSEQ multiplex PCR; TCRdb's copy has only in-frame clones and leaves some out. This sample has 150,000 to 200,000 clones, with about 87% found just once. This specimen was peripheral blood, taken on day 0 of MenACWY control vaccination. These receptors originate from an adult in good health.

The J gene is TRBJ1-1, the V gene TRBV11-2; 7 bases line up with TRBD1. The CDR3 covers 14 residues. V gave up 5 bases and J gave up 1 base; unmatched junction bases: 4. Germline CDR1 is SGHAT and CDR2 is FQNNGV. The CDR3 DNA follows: TGTGCCAGCAGCCCCCAGGGGGAGAACACTGAAGCTTTCTTT. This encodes CASSPQGENTEAFF.

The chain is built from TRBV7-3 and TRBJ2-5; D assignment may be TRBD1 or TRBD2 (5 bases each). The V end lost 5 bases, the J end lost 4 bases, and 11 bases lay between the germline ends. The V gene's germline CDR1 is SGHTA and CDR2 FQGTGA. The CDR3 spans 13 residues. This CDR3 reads CASSAGSPETQYF. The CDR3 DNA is TGTGCCAGCAGCGCAGGGAGCCCAGAGACCCAGTACTTC.

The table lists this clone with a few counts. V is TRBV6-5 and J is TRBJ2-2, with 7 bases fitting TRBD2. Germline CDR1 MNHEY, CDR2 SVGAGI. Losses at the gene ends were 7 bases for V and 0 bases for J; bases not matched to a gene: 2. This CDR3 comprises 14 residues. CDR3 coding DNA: TGTGCCAGCAAGGGACTACCGAACACCGGGGAGCTGTTTTTT. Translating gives CASKGLPNTGELFF.

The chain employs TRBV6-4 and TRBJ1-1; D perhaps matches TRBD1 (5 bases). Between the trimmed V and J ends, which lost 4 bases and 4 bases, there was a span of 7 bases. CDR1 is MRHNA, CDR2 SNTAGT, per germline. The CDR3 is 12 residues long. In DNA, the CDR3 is TGTGCCAGCAGTGGGACAAGCACTGAAGCTTTCTTT. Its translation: CASSGTSTEAFF.

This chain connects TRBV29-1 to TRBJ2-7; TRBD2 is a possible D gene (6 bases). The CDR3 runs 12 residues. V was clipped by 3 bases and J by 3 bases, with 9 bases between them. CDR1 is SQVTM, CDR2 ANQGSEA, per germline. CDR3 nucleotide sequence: TGCAGCGTTGAGACTAGTGGCTACGAGCAGTACTTC. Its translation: CSVETSGYEQYF.

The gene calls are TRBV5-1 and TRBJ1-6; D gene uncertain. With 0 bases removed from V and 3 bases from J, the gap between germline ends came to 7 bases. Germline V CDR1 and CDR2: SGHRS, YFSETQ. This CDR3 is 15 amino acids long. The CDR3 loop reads CASSLEVNYNSPLHF. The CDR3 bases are TGCGCCAGCAGCTTGGAGGTCAACTATAATTCACCCCTCCACTTT.

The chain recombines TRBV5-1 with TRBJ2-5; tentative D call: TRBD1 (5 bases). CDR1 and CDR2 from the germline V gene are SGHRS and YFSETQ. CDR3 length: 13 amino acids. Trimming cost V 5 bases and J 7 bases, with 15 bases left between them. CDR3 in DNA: TGCGCCAGCAGATTTCAGACAGAGTCGACCCAGTACTTC. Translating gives CASRFQTESTQYF.

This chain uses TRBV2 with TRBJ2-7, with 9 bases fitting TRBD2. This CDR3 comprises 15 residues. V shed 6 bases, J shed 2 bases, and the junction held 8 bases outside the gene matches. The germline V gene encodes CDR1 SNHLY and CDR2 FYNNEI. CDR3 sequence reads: CASRFGSGSPYEQYF. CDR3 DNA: TGTGCCAGCAGGTTTGGTAGCGGGAGCCCCTACGAGCAGTACTTC.

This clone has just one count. The DNA for the CDR3 is TGTGCCAGCAGCCAAGATGGGTCCATGGCTGGCTACACCTTC. Residues: CASSQDGSMAGYTF. V usage is TRBV3-1 (or the pseudogene TRBV3-2) and J usage is TRBJ1-2; D is ambiguous. The germline V gene has CDR1 LGHDT and CDR2 YNNKEL (reference sequence). The CDR3 is made up of 14 amino acids. The germline V and J ends were trimmed by 0 bases and 7 bases, with 12 bases remaining between them.

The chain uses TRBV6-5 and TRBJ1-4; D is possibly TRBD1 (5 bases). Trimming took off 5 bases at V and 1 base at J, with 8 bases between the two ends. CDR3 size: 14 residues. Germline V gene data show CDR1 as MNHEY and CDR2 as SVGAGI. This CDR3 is CASSRQRTNEKLFF. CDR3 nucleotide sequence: TGTGCCAGCAGTAGACAGAGAACTAATGAAAAACTGTTTTTT.

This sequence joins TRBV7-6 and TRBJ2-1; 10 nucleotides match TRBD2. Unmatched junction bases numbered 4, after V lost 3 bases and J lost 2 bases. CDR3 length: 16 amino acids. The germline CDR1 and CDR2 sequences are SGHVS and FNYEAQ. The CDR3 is CASSFASGSTYNEQFF. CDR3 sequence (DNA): TGTGCCAGCAGCTTTGCTAGCGGGAGTACCTACAATGAGCAGTTCTTC. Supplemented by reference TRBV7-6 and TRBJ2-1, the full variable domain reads GAGVSQSPRYKVTKRGQDVALRCDPISGHVSLYWYRQALGQGPEFLTYFNYEAQQDKSGLPNDRFSAERPEGSISTLTIQRTEQRDSAMYRCASSFASGSTYNEQFFGPGTRLTVL.

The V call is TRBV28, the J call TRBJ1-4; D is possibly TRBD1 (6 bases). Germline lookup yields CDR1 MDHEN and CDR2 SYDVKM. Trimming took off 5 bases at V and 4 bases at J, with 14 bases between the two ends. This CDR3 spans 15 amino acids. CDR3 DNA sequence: TGTGCCAGCAGTCCCCCGACAGGAGTTAATGAAAAACTGTTTTTT. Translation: CASSPPTGVNEKLFF.

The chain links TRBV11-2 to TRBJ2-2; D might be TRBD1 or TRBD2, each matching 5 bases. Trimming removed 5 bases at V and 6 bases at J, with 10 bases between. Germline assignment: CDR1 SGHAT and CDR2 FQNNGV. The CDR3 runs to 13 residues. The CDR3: CASSLGTSGELFF. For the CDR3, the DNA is TGTGCCAGCAGCCTCGGGACGTCCGGGGAGCTGTTTTTT.

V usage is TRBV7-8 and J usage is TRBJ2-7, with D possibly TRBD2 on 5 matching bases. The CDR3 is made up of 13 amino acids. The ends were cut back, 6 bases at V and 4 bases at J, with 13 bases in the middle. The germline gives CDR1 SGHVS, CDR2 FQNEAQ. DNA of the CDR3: TGTGCCAGCAGTTACGGACTGTTATACGAGCAGTACTTC. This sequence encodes CASSYGLLYEQYF. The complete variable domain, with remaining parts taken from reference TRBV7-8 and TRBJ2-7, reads GAGVSQSPRYKVAKRGQDVALRCDPISGHVSLFWYQQALGQGPEFLTYFQNEAQLDKSGLPSDRFFAERPEGSVSTLKIQRTQQEDSAVYLCASSYGLLYEQYFGPGTRLTVT.

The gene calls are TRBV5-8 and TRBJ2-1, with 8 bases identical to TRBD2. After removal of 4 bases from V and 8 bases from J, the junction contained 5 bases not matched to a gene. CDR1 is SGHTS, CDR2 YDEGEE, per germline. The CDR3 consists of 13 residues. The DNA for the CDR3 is TGTGCCAGCAGCAAACTAGCGGTAGATGAGCAGTTCTTC. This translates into CASSKLAVDEQFF.

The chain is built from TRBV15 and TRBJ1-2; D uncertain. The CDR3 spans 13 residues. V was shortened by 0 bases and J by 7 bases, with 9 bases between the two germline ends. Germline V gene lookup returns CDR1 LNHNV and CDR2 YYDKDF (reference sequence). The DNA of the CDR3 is TGTGCCACCAGCAGAGATCGGGATCCTGGCTACACCTTC. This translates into CATSRDRDPGYTF. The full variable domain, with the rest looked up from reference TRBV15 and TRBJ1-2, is DAMVIQNPRYQVTQFGKPVTLSCSQTLNHNVMYWYQQKSSQAPKLLFHYYDKDFNNEADTPDNFQSRRPNTSFCFLDIRSPGLGDTAMYLCATSRDRDPGYTFGSGTRLTVV.

CDR3 DNA sequence: TGTGCCAGCAGCGTAGCAGGGGATGGAAACACCATATATTTT. Its protein product is CASSVAGDGNTIYF. V is TRBV9 and J is TRBJ1-3; tentative D call: TRBD1 (6 bases). Germline-derived CDR1 and CDR2 are SGDLS and YYNGEE. Trimming shortened V by 0 bases and J by 3 bases, and 7 bases separated the two germline ends. The CDR3 has 14 amino acids. The full variable domain, in which reference TRBV9 and TRBJ1-3 provide the parts outside the CDR3, is DSGVTQTPKHLITATGQRVTLRCSPRSGDLSVYWYQQSLDQGLQFLIQYYNGEERAKGNILERFSAQQFPDLHSELNLSSLELGDSALYFCASSVAGDGNTIYFGEGSWLTVV.

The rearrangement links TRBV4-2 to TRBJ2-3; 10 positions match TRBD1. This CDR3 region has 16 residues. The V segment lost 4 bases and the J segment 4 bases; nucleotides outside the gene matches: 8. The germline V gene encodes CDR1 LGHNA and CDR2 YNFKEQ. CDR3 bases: TGTGCCAGCAGCCCAGATCCGGGACAGGGGTCAGATACGCAGTATTTT. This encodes CASSPDPGQGSDTQYF.

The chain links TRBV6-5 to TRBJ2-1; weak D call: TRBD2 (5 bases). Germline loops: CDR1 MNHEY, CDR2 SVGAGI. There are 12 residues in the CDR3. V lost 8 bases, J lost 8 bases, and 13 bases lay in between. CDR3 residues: CASGSGSDEQFF. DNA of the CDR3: TGTGCCAGCGGTTCGGGGAGCGATGAGCAGTTCTTC.

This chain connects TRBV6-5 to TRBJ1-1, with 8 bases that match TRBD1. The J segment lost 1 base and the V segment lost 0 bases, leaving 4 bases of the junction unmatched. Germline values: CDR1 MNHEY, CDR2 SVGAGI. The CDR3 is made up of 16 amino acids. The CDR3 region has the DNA TGTGCCAGCAGTTACTCATATGACAGGGGGAACACTGAAGCTTTCTTT. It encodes CASSYSYDRGNTEAFF.

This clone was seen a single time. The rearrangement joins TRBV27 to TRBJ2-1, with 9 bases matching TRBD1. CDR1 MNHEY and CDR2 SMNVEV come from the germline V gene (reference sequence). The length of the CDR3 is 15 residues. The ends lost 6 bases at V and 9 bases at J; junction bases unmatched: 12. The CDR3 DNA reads TGTGCCAGCAGCACCCGGGACAGGGACAGGACTGAGCAGTTCTTC. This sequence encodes CASSTRDRDRTEQFF.

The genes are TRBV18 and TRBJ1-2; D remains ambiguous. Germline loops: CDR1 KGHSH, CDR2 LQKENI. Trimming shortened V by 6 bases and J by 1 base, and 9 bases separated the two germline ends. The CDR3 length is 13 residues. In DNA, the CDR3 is TGTGCCAGCTCCCCCGGGTTTAACTATGGCTACACCTTC. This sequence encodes CASSPGFNYGYTF.

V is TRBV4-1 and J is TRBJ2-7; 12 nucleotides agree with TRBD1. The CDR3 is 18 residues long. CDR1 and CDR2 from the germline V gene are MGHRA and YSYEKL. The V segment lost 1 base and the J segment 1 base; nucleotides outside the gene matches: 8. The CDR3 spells CASSQGDRGQGNSYEQYF. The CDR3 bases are TGCGCCAGCAGCCAAGGGGACAGGGGGCAGGGGAATTCCTACGAGCAGTACTTC.

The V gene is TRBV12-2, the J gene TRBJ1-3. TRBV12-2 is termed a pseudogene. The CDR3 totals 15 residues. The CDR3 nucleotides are TGTGCAAGTCGCTTAAACCCGATGGGGTTGAACACCATATATTTT. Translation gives CASRLNPMGLNTIYF.

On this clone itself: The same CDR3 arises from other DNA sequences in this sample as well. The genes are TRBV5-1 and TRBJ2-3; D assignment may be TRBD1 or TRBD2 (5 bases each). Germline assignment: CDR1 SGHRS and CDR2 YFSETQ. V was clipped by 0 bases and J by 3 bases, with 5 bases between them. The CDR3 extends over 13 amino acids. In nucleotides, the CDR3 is TGCGCCAGCAGCTTGGGGGGGACAGATACGCAGTATTTT. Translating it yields CASSLGGTDTQYF.

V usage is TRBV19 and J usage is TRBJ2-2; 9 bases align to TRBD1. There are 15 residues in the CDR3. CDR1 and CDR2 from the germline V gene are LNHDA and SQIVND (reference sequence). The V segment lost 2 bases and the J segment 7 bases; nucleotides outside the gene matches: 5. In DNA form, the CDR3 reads TGTGCCAGTAGTATAACACAGGGGGCAAACGGGGAGCTGTTTTTT. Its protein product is CASSITQGANGELFF.

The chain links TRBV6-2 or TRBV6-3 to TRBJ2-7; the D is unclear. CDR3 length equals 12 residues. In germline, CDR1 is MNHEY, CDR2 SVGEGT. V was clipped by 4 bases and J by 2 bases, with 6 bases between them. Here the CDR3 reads CASSSPAYEQYF. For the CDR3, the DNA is TGTGCCAGCAGTTCACCTGCCTACGAGCAGTACTTC.

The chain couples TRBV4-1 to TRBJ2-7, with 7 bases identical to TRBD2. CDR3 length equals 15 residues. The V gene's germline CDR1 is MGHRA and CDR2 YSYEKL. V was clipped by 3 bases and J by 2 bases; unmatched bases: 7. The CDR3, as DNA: TGCGCCAGCAGCCACCCGGGGGGACTAACCTACGAGCAGTACTTC. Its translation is CASSHPGGLTYEQYF.